The 4 T cell receptor beta chains listed next were all sequenced from one sample in a study of blood T cell repertoires in COVID-19. Using immunoSEQ multiplex PCR, the repertoire was profiled, and TCRdb retains in-frame clones only, with some absent. The sample shows 35,000 to 50,000 clones, 82% of them seen only once. The sample was peripheral blood. These receptors all stem from a woman between 65 and 79 years old with acute or convalescent COVID-19.

CDR3 sequence: CASSLQRGALTEAFF. CDR3 DNA sequence: TGTGCCAGCAGCTTACAGCGGGGGGCACTCACTGAAGCTTTCTTT. The V and J genes are TRBV7-2 and TRBJ1-1; the D gene is possibly TRBD1 (6 bases). Germline V lookup: CDR1 SGHTA, CDR2 FQGNSA. With 2 bases removed from V and 4 bases from J, the gap between germline ends came to 14 bases. The CDR3 extends over 15 amino acids.

The V gene is TRBV3-1 (or the pseudogene TRBV3-2), the J gene TRBJ2-1; 7 bases match TRBD2. The junction had 7 bases not matched to a gene; V was cut back by 4 bases and J by 7 bases. The CDR3 spans 14 residues. Looked up from germline, CDR1 is LGHDT and CDR2 is YNNKEL (reference sequence). The CDR3 sequence is CASSRGLVGNEQFF. The CDR3 nucleotides read TGTGCCAGCAGCCGAGGACTAGTGGGGAATGAGCAGTTCTTC.

Turning to this clone: Within the sample, other DNA sequences also encode this same CDR3. This chain joins TRBV14 and TRBJ2-2; possibly TRBD2 for D (5 bases). This CDR3 contains 14 residues. Germline V gene lookup returns CDR1 SGHDN and CDR2 FVKESK. Trimming pared 0 bases from V and 3 bases from J, leaving 5 bases between. CDR3 amino acids: CASSQELDTGELFF. As DNA, the CDR3 is TGTGCCAGCAGCCAAGAACTAGACACCGGGGAGCTGTTTTTT.

The V gene is TRBV7-2, the J gene TRBJ2-1, with 8 bases that match TRBD2. Germline CDR1 is SGHTA and CDR2 is FQGNSA. The CDR3 consists of 15 residues. V trimming: 2 bases; J trimming: 5 bases; junction bases outside the gene matches: 5. Written as DNA, the CDR3 is TGTGCCAGCAGCTTAACCCTAGCGGGTAACAATGAGCAGTTCTTC. Translation: CASSLTLAGNNEQFF.